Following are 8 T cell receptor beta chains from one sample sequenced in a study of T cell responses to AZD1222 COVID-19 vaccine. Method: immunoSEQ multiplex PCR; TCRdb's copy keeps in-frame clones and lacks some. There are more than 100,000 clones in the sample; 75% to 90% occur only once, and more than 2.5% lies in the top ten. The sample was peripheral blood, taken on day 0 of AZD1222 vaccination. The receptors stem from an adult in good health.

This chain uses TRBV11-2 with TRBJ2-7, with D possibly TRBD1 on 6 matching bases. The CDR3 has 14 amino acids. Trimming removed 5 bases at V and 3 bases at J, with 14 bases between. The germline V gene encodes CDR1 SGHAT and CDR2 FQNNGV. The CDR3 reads CASSTMTGNYEQYF. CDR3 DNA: TGTGCCAGCAGCACGATGACAGGTAACTACGAGCAGTACTTC.

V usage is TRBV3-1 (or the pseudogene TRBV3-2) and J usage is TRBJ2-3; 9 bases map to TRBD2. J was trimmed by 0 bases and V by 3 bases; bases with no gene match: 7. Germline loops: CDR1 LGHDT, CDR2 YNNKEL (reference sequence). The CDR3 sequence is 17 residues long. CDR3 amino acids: CASSQTSGGLSTDTQYF. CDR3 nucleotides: TGTGCCAGCAGCCAGACTAGCGGAGGCCTCAGCACAGATACGCAGTATTTT.

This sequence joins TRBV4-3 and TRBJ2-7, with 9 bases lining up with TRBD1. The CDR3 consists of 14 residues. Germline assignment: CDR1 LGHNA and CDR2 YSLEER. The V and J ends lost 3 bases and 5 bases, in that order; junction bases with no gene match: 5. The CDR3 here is CASSHTDRGNEQYF. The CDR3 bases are TGCGCCAGCAGCCATACTGACAGGGGGAACGAGCAGTACTTC.

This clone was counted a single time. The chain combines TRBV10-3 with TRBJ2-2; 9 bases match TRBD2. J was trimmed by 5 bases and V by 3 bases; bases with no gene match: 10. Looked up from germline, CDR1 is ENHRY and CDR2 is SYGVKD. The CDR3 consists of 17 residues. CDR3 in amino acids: CAISDFPSGRLTGELFF. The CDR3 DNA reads TGTGCCATCAGTGATTTCCCCAGCGGGAGGTTAACCGGGGAGCTGTTTTTT.

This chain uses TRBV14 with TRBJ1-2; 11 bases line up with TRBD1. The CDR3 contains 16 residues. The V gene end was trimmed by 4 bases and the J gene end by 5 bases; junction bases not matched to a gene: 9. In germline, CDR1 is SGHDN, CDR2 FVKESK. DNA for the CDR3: TGTGCCAGCAGCCGGGACAGGGGGGACCTCGGATATGGCTACACCTTC. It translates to CASSRDRGDLGYGYTF.

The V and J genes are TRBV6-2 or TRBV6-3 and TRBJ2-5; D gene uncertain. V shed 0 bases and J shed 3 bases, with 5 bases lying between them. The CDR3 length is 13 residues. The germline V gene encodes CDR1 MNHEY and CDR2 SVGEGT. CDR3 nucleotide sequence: TGTGCCAGCAGTTACTCGTATGAAGAGACCCAGTACTTC. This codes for CASSYSYEETQYF.

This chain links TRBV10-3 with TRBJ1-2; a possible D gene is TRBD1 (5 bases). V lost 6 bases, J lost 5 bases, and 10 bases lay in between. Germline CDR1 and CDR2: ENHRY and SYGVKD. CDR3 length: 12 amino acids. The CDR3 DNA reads TGTGCCATCAGCGAGGGGTCTTATGGCTACACCTTC. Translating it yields CAISEGSYGYTF.

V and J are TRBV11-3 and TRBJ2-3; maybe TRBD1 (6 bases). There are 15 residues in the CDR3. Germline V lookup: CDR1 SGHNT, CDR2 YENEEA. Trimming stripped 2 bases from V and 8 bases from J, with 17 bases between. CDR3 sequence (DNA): TGTGCCAGCAGCTTACGGTCGTCGACAGGTTCTACGCAGTATTTT. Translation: CASSLRSSTGSTQYF.